This T cell receptor (beta chain) is from a study of radiation and T cells in renal cell carcinoma (dated by TCRdb to 2018 to 2020). Concerning the study at large: The samples were drawn from a clinical trial, where primary renal cell carcinomas were treated with 15 Gy of stereotactic body radiation therapy and then removed by nephrectomy 4 weeks afterward. In total, approximately 55 samples, comprising around 25 tumors and some 27 peripheral blood samples, were subjected to TCR beta sequencing. A total of 3.5 million to 4.5 million unique CDR3 nucleotide sequences, encoding 2.7 million or so unique CDR3 amino acid sequences, were found across all 55 or so samples.

TCR beta libraries were generated from genomic DNA with the immunoSEQ kit, following the manufacturer's recommendations. To prepare libraries, a first multiplex PCR with proprietary primers was run, followed by a second PCR that added unique barcodes, and a bead cleanup was done after each round. A kit-provided positive control reaction and a negative control reaction were included in every sample batch. The final libraries were assessed on an Agilent 4200 TapeStation D1000 ScreenTape, pooled by volume, and quantified by qPCR. Sequencing was performed on an Illumina NextSeq500 with a MidOutput 150-cycle cartridge, and 156 Read1 and 15 Index1 cycles were run with kit custom primers. The pooled library was loaded at 0.75 to 1 pM, and around 20% PhiX control was spiked in. As for the original processing: Vendor-processed data were analyzed in R, with a clonotype defined as all T cells sharing the same CDR3 nucleotide sequence. In the clone abundance analyses, frequencies were normalized to the 10,000 most abundant clones in each sample. Before analysis, public T cell clones were removed, and these numbered fewer than five per sample on average. Tumor-enriched and baseline blood-enriched clonotypes were defined by at least a 32-fold difference in abundance between compartments. A beta-binomial differential abundance model was used to identify clonotypes that expanded or contracted between blood time points. The Baroni-Urbani and Buser coefficient was used to measure tumor-blood repertoire similarity, and groups were compared with two-tailed Wilcoxon tests in R. TCRdb re-hosts the immuneACCESS table, in-frame sequences only. Its copies lack some clones; in the studies checked, an unresolved V gene accounts for under half of them, and the cause for the rest is not known. V and J calls and clone size are copied from that table; D and trimming were computed from the DNA. In this sample the table shows roughly 100,000 clones, approximately 86% of which occur a single time. The ten largest clones take up approximately 7.9% of the sample.

Regarding this clone: Its cognate antigen has yet to be identified. The sample holds no much larger clone one base away, and base qualities are not on file.

CDR1 and CDR2, per the germline V gene, are SGHRS and YFSETQ. V drops 0 bases and J drops 4 bases, leaving 13 bases in between. The CDR3 spans 15 residues, from the cysteine through the phenylalanine. Only the CDR3 DNA stays, 45 bases, in frame from base 1. Findings and caveats that apply to the study as a whole: Because pretreatment tumor biopsies were not available, the baseline intratumoral presence of clonotypes could not be determined. In blood, the top tumor clonotypes increased from baseline to 2 weeks after radiation and then shrank by 4 weeks, which suggests a temporary expansion of tumor-resident clones. The single-armed trial design could not address effects of radiation dose or scheduling on the TCR repertoire. Dynamics of the blood repertoire were not tracked past 4 weeks after treatment.

The sample's time point label, in plain terms: baseline pretreatment blood. Explained via the paper, the treatment or condition label denotes: 15 Gy SBRT to primary tumor, nephrectomy 4 weeks later. Serial peripheral blood from radiation-treated patients was sampled at baseline, 2 weeks and 4 weeks after SBRT to track tumor-enriched clonotypes. Every patient's renal cell carcinoma showed clear cell pathology. The QIAamp DNA Blood Mini Kit (Qiagen) was used to prepare genomic DNA for TCR sequencing. The analyses included only samples that passed all quality control checks. The material sequenced was blood, taken from a patient whose treatment included radiotherapy and nephrectomy. This receptor was identified in a man in his fifties with renal cell carcinoma. This chain joins TRBV5-1 to TRBJ1-1, with the D gene not clear enough to name. The base sequence is TGCGCCAGCAGCTTGGATACGAACGAAGGCACTGAAGCTTTCTTT. This sequence encodes CASSLDTNEGTEAFF.